This passage covers 4 T cell receptor beta chains from one sample sequenced in a study of T cells in Graves' hyperthyroidism and ophthalmopathy (dated by TCRdb to the late 2010s). Library preparation employed multiplex PCR. The reads were generated on an Illumina HiSeq 2000. The TCR beta CDR3 regions were amplified from the RNA transcripts. For the first round of RT-PCR on the TCR CDR3, the HTBI primer set was used together with the Qiagen OneStep RT-PCR kit. Using fastp at Q25 and MiXCR, TCRdb reprocessed the public reads and kept productive beta chains. Under each unique CDR3 protein, matching rows form one entry showing the most common genes and DNA. This sample gives about 400,000 distinct CDR3 sequences in total; roughly 15% of them show up just once. The ten largest make up roughly 13% of the sample. Sequencing was done on a sample of blood. These receptor sequences come from a man between 18 and 29 years old with Graves' ophthalmopathy.

The CDR3 DNA follows: TGTGCCAGCAGCCAAGGGGGGACGGAGACCCAGTACTTC. It specifies CASSQGGTETQYF. The rearrangement links TRBV3-1 to TRBJ2-5; D is tentatively TRBD1 or TRBD2 (5 bases each). Between the trimmed V and J ends, which lost 1 base and 5 bases, there was a span of 8 bases. The CDR3 runs to 13 residues. Looked up from germline, CDR1 is LGHDT and CDR2 is YNNKEL (reference sequence).

The chain recombines TRBV11-3 with TRBJ2-7; the D gene could be TRBD1 or TRBD2 (5 bases each). V lost 5 bases to trimming and J lost 4 bases, with 21 bases between them. The CDR3 length is 16 residues. From germline, CDR1 is SGHNT and CDR2 YENEEA. The DNA for the CDR3 is TGTGCCAGCAGCCTCAGACACGGGACGGGCAAATACGAGCAGTACTTC. It encodes CASSLRHGTGKYEQYF. The whole variable domain, remainder taken from reference TRBV11-3 and TRBJ2-7, is EAGVVQSPRYKIIEKKQPVAFWCNPISGHNTLYWYLQNLGQGPELLIRYENEEAVDDSQLPKDRFSAERLKGVDSTLKIQPAELGDSAVYLCASSLRHGTGKYEQYFGPGTRLTVT.

The chain couples TRBV6-1 to TRBJ2-7, with D perhaps TRBD1 or TRBD2 (5 bases each). The CDR3 is made up of 12 amino acids. V was shortened by 11 bases and J by 2 bases, with 13 bases between the two germline ends. The germline gives CDR1 MNHNS, CDR2 SASEGT. This CDR3 is CAVGGLAYEQYF. The CDR3 nucleotides read TGTGCCGTTGGGGGTTTAGCCTACGAGCAGTACTTC.

This clonotype was counted at least ten times. The rearrangement uses TRBV12-3 or TRBV12-4 and TRBJ1-1, with D uncertain. V was pared by 3 bases and J by 1 base, with 9 bases between. This CDR3 has 14 residues. CDR3 sequence: CASSLRRQNTEAFF. DNA of the CDR3: TGTGCCAGCAGTTTGCGACGCCAGAACACTGAAGCTTTCTTT.